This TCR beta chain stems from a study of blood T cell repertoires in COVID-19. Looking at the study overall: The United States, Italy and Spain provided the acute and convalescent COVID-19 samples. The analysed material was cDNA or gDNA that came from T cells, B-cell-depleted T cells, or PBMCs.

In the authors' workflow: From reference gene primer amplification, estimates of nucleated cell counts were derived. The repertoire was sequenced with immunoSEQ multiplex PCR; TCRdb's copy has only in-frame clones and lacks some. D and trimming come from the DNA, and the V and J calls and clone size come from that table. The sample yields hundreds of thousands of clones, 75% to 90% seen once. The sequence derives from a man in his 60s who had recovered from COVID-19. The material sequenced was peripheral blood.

The CDR3 DNA reads TGTGCCAGTAGTATCGCGGCCAGCTCCTATAATTCACCCCTCCACTTT. It is translated as CASSIAASSYNSPLHF. V gene TRBV19 combines with J gene TRBJ1-6, with unresolved D. There are 16 residues in the CDR3. Trimming shortened V by 3 bases and J by 0 bases, and 9 bases separated the two germline ends. Germline V gives CDR1 LNHDA, CDR2 SQIVND (reference sequence).